This TCR beta chain came from a study of T-cell reconstitution after alpha-beta-depleted transplantation in children. Trimming cost V 1 base and J 4 bases, with 22 bases left between them. This CDR3 comprises 19 residues. Germline CDR1 LGHDT, CDR2 YNNKEL (reference sequence). This clonotype occurred many times. Unique molecular identifiers tagged the TCRbeta library. One entry per CDR3 protein results from TCRdb running MiXCR on the PCR reads. Here the sample spans about 340,000 distinct CDR3 sequences, 10% being singletons. This chain links TRBV3-1 with TRBJ2-2; D might be TRBD2 (5 bases). This sequence was found in a human donor who donated a stem cell graft to a child with acute lymphoblastic leukemia. Sample: PBMCs from the stem cell graft donor, taken from the stem cell graft. In DNA, the CDR3 is TGTGCCAGCAGCCAAGCGGGGTCCCGGAGGTACCGGAGCACCGGGGAGCTGTTTTTT. Its translation is CASSQAGSRRYRSTGELFF.